The 32 T cell receptor beta chains reported below all come from one sample, sequenced in a study of cytotoxic CD8 clonotypes in ibrutinib-treated CLL (dated by TCRdb to the early 2020s). The method behind the library was the immunoSEQ multiplex PCR assay. In TCRdb, the immuneACCESS table is reduced to in-frame sequences with V and J assigned. These tables do not hold every clone; where another copy was compared, an unresolved V gene accounts for under half, and the others remain unexplained. For this sample there are 65,000 to 80,000 clones; over 65% appear just once. More than 30% of the sample goes to the ten largest clones. This specimen's time point label, per the study, means: approximately 2 years on ibrutinib. The sequences come from PBMCs, collected after 24 months of ibrutinib treatment. These receptors all stem from a human donor with chronic lymphocytic leukemia.

Regarding this clone: The junction and the germline gene differ at one end; a read error may be behind it. Other nucleotide sequences from this sample produce the same CDR3. The V and J genes are TRBV9 and TRBJ2-7; 7 bases align to TRBD2. Germline CDR1 is SGDLS and CDR2 is YYNGEE. The CDR3 is made up of 14 amino acids. This chain's CDR3 is CASSGRGSSYEQYF. The CDR3 bases are TGTGCCAGCAGCGGGCGCGGGAGCTCCTACGAGCAGTATTTC.

This clone has more than one count but fewer than ten. The CDR3 DNA is TGTGCCTGGAGTGTAGGGACACGTAACACCGGGGAGCTGTTTTTT. It translates to CAWSVGTRNTGELFF. J is TRBJ2-2 and V is TRBV30; tentatively, D is TRBD1 (6 bases). Germline CDR1 GTSNPN, CDR2 SVGIG (reference sequence). The CDR3 length is 15 residues. The V and J ends lost 0 bases and 2 bases respectively, with 10 bases between them.

The V gene is TRBV2, the J gene TRBJ2-1; 8 bases line up with TRBD2. The CDR3 covers 15 residues. V shed 5 bases, J shed 9 bases, and the junction held 12 bases outside the gene matches. The germline gives CDR1 SNHLY, CDR2 FYNNEI. Here the CDR3 reads CASSSTAGSGSEQFF. The CDR3 coding sequence is TGTGCCAGCAGTTCCACGGCCGGAAGCGGGAGTGAGCAGTTCTTC.

This clone was seen at least ten times. The V call is TRBV2, the J call TRBJ2-7; 10 nucleotides match TRBD2. Germline V CDR1 and CDR2: SNHLY, FYNNEI. This CDR3 contains 13 residues. The V gene end was trimmed by 7 bases and the J gene end by 6 bases; junction bases not matched to a gene: 6. CDR3 DNA sequence: TGTGCCAGCACGCTAGCGGGAGTCGGCGAGCAGTACTTC. This gives the protein CASTLAGVGEQYF.

DNA of the CDR3: TGCAGCGTTGGGGGTGGAAATGAAAAACTGTTTTTT. As protein: CSVGGGNEKLFF. The genes are TRBV29-1 and TRBJ1-4; D is unclear. Germline lookup yields CDR1 SQVTM and CDR2 ANQGSEA. This CDR3 is built from 12 residues. The V and J ends lost 4 bases and 5 bases respectively, with 8 bases between them. The full variable domain, with the rest looked up from reference TRBV29-1 and TRBJ1-4, is SAVISQKPSRDICQRGTSLTIQCQVDSQVTMMFWYRQQPGQSLTLIATANQGSEATYESGFVIDKFPISRPNLTFSTLTVSNMSPEDSSIYLCSVGGGNEKLFFGSGTQLSVL.

The rearrangement joins TRBV5-6 to TRBJ2-1; TRBD2 aligns across 8 bases. CDR1 SGHDT and CDR2 YYEEEE come from the germline V gene. The CDR3 is made up of 15 amino acids. The ends lost 1 base at V and 4 bases at J; junction bases unmatched: 4. CDR3 nucleotide sequence: TGTGCCAGCAGCTTGACTAGCGGAGCTTACAATGAGCAGTTCTTC. The encoded protein is CASSLTSGAYNEQFF.

The rearrangement uses TRBV30 and TRBJ2-7, with D possibly called TRBD1 or TRBD2 (7 bases each). V was trimmed by 5 bases and J by 6 bases, leaving 20 bases between them. The CDR3 is made up of 14 amino acids. Germline V gives CDR1 GTSNPN, CDR2 SVGIG (reference sequence). CDR3 DNA sequence: TGTGCCTGGTGTCAGGGGGGGGTTTTATCCGAGCAGTACTTC. As protein: CAWCQGGVLSEQYF.

This chain uses TRBV4-2 with TRBJ2-7; 9 positions agree with TRBD2. V shed 1 base, J shed 2 bases, and the junction held 15 bases outside the gene matches. Germline values: CDR1 LGHNA, CDR2 YNFKEQ. The CDR3 extends over 19 amino acids. The CDR3 DNA reads TGTGCCAGCAGCCAAGTCCATGAGGGCGGGACTAGCCAAGCCTACGAGCAGTACTTC. Translating it yields CASSQVHEGGTSQAYEQYF.

The chain couples TRBV6-6 to TRBJ1-2; D remains ambiguous. The V end was cut by 8 bases, the J end by 4 bases, with 20 bases between. The CDR3 runs to 15 residues. CDR1 and CDR2 from the germline V gene are MNHNY and SVGAGI (reference sequence). In DNA form, the CDR3 reads TGTGCCAGCTCCGAATCGGGCGGCGGGATCTATGGCTACACCTTC. Its translation is CASSESGGGIYGYTF.

There are a few counts of this clone. The CDR3 spells CASSPRGSYNEQFF. As DNA, the CDR3 is TGTGCCAGCAGTCCCCGCGGCTCCTACAATGAGCAGTTCTTC. The gene calls are TRBV6-1 and TRBJ2-1, with no clear D. The CDR3 loop spans 14 amino acids. Germline V lookup: CDR1 MNHNS, CDR2 SASEGT. Trimming cost V 5 bases and J 0 bases, with 8 bases left between them.

V usage is TRBV7-2 and J usage is TRBJ2-7, with 7 bases that match TRBD1. The CDR3 consists of 15 residues. Germline V lookup: CDR1 SGHTA, CDR2 FQGNSA. The junction had 12 bases not matched to a gene; V was cut back by 4 bases and J by 6 bases. The CDR3 is CASSSTGFFGGEQYF. The CDR3 bases are TGTGCCAGCAGCTCGACAGGGTTTTTTGGCGGCGAGCAGTACTTC. The full variable domain, in which reference TRBV7-2 and TRBJ2-7 provide the parts outside the CDR3, is GAGVSQSPSNKVTEKGKDVELRCDPISGHTALYWYRQSLGQGLEFLIYFQGNSAPDKSGLPSDRFSAERTGGSVSTLTIQRTQQEDSAVYLCASSSTGFFGGEQYFGPGTRLTVT.

V and J are TRBV9 and TRBJ1-3; 8 bases map to TRBD1. The CDR3 covers 15 residues. Germline loops: CDR1 SGDLS, CDR2 YYNGEE. With V trimmed by 4 bases and J by 4 bases, 7 bases remained unmatched. The chain's CDR3 is CASSNDRGPGNTIYF. CDR3 sequence (DNA): TGTGCCAGCAGCAATGACAGGGGCCCGGGAAACACCATATATTTT.

The chain is built from TRBV28 and TRBJ1-5; D ambiguous. Germline V gene data show CDR1 as MDHEN and CDR2 as SYDVKM. V was pared by 3 bases and J by 8 bases, with 14 bases between. This CDR3 has 14 residues. In nucleotides, the CDR3 is TGTGCCAGCAGTTTCTTGGACGGGTTAGAGCCCCAGCATTTT. This codes for CASSFLDGLEPQHF.

This chain joins TRBV19 and TRBJ1-5, with D possibly TRBD1 on 5 matching bases. CDR1 and CDR2 (germline): LNHDA, SQIVND (reference sequence). The V end was cut by 3 bases, the J end by 2 bases, with 17 bases between. The CDR3 covers 17 residues. The CDR3 loop reads CASSILRDEGGNQPQHF. The CDR3 DNA reads TGTGCCAGTAGTATTCTACGGGACGAGGGTGGCAATCAGCCCCAGCATTTT.

The chain joins TRBV28 to TRBJ1-5; D is possibly TRBD1 (5 bases). V was shortened by 3 bases and J by 3 bases, with 15 bases between the two germline ends. The CDR3 spans 16 residues. Germline CDR1 reads MDHEN; CDR2 reads SYDVKM. DNA for the CDR3: TGTGCCAGCAGTTTCGCGACAGACGGGCACAATCAGCCCCAGCATTTT. Amino acid sequence: CASSFATDGHNQPQHF.

The table lists this clone with a count of one. This chain uses TRBV5-4 with TRBJ1-3; no firm D call. The CDR3 length is 15 residues. Trimming stripped 4 bases from V and 3 bases from J, with 14 bases between. CDR1 and CDR2 from the germline V gene are SGHNT and YYREEE (reference sequence). The CDR3: CASSAGGTDGNTIYF. The CDR3 region has the DNA TGTGCCAGCAGCGCCGGTGGTACAGATGGAAACACCATATATTTT.

This clone was recorded once. The J gene is TRBJ1-1, the V gene TRBV9, with D tentatively TRBD1 (5 bases). The CDR3 covers 16 residues. V dropped 0 bases and J dropped 0 bases, with 12 bases sitting between them. Per the germline V gene, CDR1 is SGDLS and CDR2 is YYNGEE. The CDR3, as DNA: TGTGCCAGCAGCGTAGTAACAGGTAGAATGAACACTGAAGCTTTCTTT. Encoded protein: CASSVVTGRMNTEAFF.

The CDR3 DNA reads TGTGCCAGCAGCTTGGTCACGGGCGCGTACAATGAGCAGTTCTTC. Encoded protein: CASSLVTGAYNEQFF. The chain employs TRBV5-4 and TRBJ2-1; D is ambiguous. The CDR3 spans 15 residues. Germline loops: CDR1 SGHNT, CDR2 YYREEE (reference sequence). Trimming took 0 bases from V and 4 from J, leaving 11 bases between them.

The V gene is TRBV5-1, the J gene TRBJ1-3, with no clear D. The CDR3 extends over 15 amino acids. Trimming left V 4 bases short and J 4 bases short, with 15 bases between. Germline CDR1 SGHRS, CDR2 YFSETQ. For the CDR3, the DNA is TGCGCCAGCAGCAGTGGTGCCTATACGGGAAACACCATATATTTT. Its translation is CASSSGAYTGNTIYF.

This clone was seen once. This chain joins TRBV28 and TRBJ1-2; D unresolved. The V and J ends lost 2 bases and 4 bases respectively, with 11 bases between them. The CDR3 totals 14 residues. Germline CDR1 and CDR2: MDHEN and SYDVKM. CDR3 sequence (DNA): TGTGCCAGCAGTTTAGGAGTTCTCCGCTATGGCTACACCTTC. Translating gives CASSLGVLRYGYTF.

The chain uses TRBV28 and TRBJ1-2; tentative D call: TRBD1 (5 bases). CDR3 length: 16 residues. Per the germline V gene, CDR1 is MDHEN and CDR2 is SYDVKM. The V and J ends lost 6 bases and 4 bases respectively, with 21 bases between them. Here the CDR3 DNA reads TGTGCCAGCAGCCAAACCGGACGGGGCGGGGGCTATGGCTACACCTTC. This sequence encodes CASSQTGRGGGYGYTF.

The chain couples TRBV5-8 to TRBJ2-7; weak D call: TRBD2 (5 bases). The CDR3 is 17 residues long. V dropped 3 bases and J dropped 3 bases, with 22 bases sitting between them. Germline V gives CDR1 SGHTS, CDR2 YDEGEE. The CDR3 DNA is TGTGCCAGCAGCTCGACGGGAACTGGGTTTCGTGACTACGAGCAGTACTTC. Protein: CASSSTGTGFRDYEQYF.

The chain links TRBV7-6 to TRBJ2-3; a possible D gene is TRBD1 (6 bases). The V gene's germline CDR1 is SGHVS and CDR2 FNYEAQ. V was trimmed by 2 bases and J by 2 bases, leaving 11 bases between them. The CDR3 consists of 15 residues. The CDR3 region is CASSLLTGTTDTQYF. CDR3 DNA sequence: TGTGCCAGCAGCTTATTGACAGGTACCACAGATACGCAGTATTTT.

The chain joins TRBV5-1 to TRBJ2-2, with D perhaps TRBD1 (6 bases). Trimming removed 3 bases from V and 7 bases from J, with 13 bases in between. The CDR3 runs 14 residues. Germline V gives CDR1 SGHRS, CDR2 YFSETQ. The CDR3 loop is CASSSDRRIGELFF. CDR3 DNA sequence: TGCGCCAGCAGCTCCGACAGGAGGATCGGGGAGCTGTTTTTT.

The chain is built from TRBV30 and TRBJ1-2; D not resolved. The CDR3 covers 12 residues. Trimming left V 1 base short and J 4 bases short, with 7 bases between. Per germline, CDR1 GTSNPN and CDR2 SVGIG (reference sequence). The CDR3 region has the DNA TGTGCCTGGAGTGAATCTTCCTATGGCTACACCTTC. Encoded protein: CAWSESSYGYTF.

In this sample, this clone turned up a few times. CDR3 loop: CASSSLTGLAGLRNEQFF. CDR3 coding DNA: TGTGCCAGCAGCTCCCTGACGGGACTAGCGGGCCTCCGAAATGAGCAGTTCTTC. J is TRBJ2-1 and V is TRBV7-2; 12 nucleotides agree with TRBD2. Losses at the gene ends were 4 bases for V and 7 bases for J; bases not matched to a gene: 14. The CDR3 is made up of 18 amino acids. The germline CDR1 and CDR2 sequences are SGHTA and FQGNSA.

The rearrangement uses TRBV27 and TRBJ2-7; TRBD2 matches at 10 bases. The CDR3 totals 16 residues. After removal of 6 bases from V and 3 bases from J, the junction contained 11 bases not matched to a gene. Germline V CDR1 and CDR2: MNHEY, SMNVEV (reference sequence). The CDR3 bases are TGTGCCAGCAGGCCTAGCGGTAGCGGGAGGATCTACGAGCAGTACTTC. Protein sequence: CASRPSGSGRIYEQYF.

This sequence joins TRBV27 and TRBJ1-1; 8 nucleotides line up with TRBD1. Germline loops: CDR1 MNHEY, CDR2 SMNVEV (reference sequence). This CDR3 comprises 13 residues. The trim removed 8 bases at V and 4 bases at J, leaving 6 bases unmatched. CDR3: CASQDRVRTEAFF. The DNA for the CDR3 is TGTGCCAGCCAGGACAGGGTTCGCACTGAAGCTTTCTTT.

The J gene is TRBJ2-7, the V gene TRBV18; D possibly corresponds to TRBD2 (6 bases). Germline V gene data show CDR1 as KGHSH and CDR2 as LQKENI. Trimming removed 2 bases from V and 6 bases from J, with 11 bases in between. CDR3 length: 13 residues. The CDR3 DNA reads TGTGCCAGCTCACCAAACGCCGGGGGCGAGCAGTACTTC. This gives the protein CASSPNAGGEQYF.

The chain is built from TRBV10-3 and TRBJ2-7; D is perhaps TRBD2 (7 bases). The CDR3 has 18 amino acids. CDR1 and CDR2 (germline): ENHRY, SYGVKD. Deletions cut 10 bases from V and 4 bases from J, with 32 bases between. The CDR3 sequence is CATTRASGSLGGAYEQYF. The CDR3 region has the DNA TGTGCCACGACCCGCGCTAGCGGATCACTGGGGGGGGCTTACGAGCAGTACTTC.

The rearrangement uses TRBV2 and TRBJ2-1; 11 bases are shared with TRBD2. V was pared by 6 bases and J by 8 bases, with 6 bases of the junction left unmatched. CDR1 and CDR2 from the germline V gene are SNHLY and FYNNEI. The CDR3 loop spans 14 amino acids. CDR3 coding DNA: TGTGCCAGCAGCCCACTAGCGGGAGCCCATGAGCAGTTCTTC. Translation: CASSPLAGAHEQFF. The whole variable domain, remainder taken from reference TRBV2 and TRBJ2-1, is EPEVTQTPSHQVTQMGQEVILRCVPISNHLYFYWYRQILGQKVEFLVSFYNNEISEKSEIFDDQFSVERPDGSNFTLKIRSTKLEDSAMYFCASSPLAGAHEQFFGPGTRLTVL.

The V gene is TRBV9, the J gene TRBJ2-7; 12 nucleotides match TRBD1. This CDR3 comprises 15 residues. Germline V lookup: CDR1 SGDLS, CDR2 YYNGEE. With 4 bases clipped from V and 1 base from J, the junction kept 3 bases outside the gene matches. The CDR3 nucleotides read TGTGCCAGCAGCTGGGGACAGGGGGCTTCCTACGAGCAGTACTTC. This codes for CASSWGQGASYEQYF.